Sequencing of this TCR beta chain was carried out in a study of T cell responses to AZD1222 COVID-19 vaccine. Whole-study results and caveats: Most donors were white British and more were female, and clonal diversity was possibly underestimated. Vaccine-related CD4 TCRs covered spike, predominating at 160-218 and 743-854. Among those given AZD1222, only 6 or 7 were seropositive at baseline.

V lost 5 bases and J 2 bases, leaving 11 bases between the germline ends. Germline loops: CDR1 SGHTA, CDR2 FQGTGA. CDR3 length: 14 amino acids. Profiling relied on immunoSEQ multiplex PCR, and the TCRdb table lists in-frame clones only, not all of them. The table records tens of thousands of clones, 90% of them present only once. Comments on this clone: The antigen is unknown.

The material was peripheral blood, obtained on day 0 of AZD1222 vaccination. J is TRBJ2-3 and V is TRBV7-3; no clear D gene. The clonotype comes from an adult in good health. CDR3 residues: CASSPGPSTDTQYF. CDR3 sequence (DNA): TGTGCCAGCAGCCCTGGGCCGTCCACAGATACGCAGTATTTT.